The 2 T cell receptor beta chains below all came from one sample that was sequenced in a study of radiation and T cells in renal cell carcinoma. Method: immunoSEQ multiplex PCR; TCRdb's copy keeps in-frame clones and lacks some. This sample has fewer than 55,000 clones; 80% occur once, and the top ten carry about 30%. Time point in this sample: blood 2 weeks post-SBRT. Treatment noted: 15 Gy SBRT to primary tumor, nephrectomy 4 weeks later. Specimen: blood, collected from a patient whose treatment included radiotherapy and nephrectomy. The receptors originated from a woman in her 70s with renal cell carcinoma.

This chain connects TRBV5-4 to TRBJ2-5; 9 nucleotides line up with TRBD1. This CDR3 contains 17 residues. The germline V gene encodes CDR1 SGHNT and CDR2 YYREEE (reference sequence). The junction had 10 bases not matched to a gene; V was cut back by 3 bases and J by 1 base. The CDR3 region is CASSSKTGQGLQETQYF. The CDR3 coding sequence is TGTGCCAGCAGCTCCAAGACGGGACAGGGCCTCCAAGAGACCCAGTACTTC.

J is TRBJ2-3 and V is TRBV29-1; weak D call: TRBD2 (5 bases). Trimming removed 6 bases at V and 6 bases at J, with 19 bases between. Germline CDR1 is SQVTM and CDR2 is ANQGSEA. This CDR3 region has 14 residues. The CDR3 reads CSVSLDWYGDTQYF. The CDR3 nucleotides are TGCAGCGTGTCGTTGGACTGGTACGGGGATACGCAGTATTTT.